A selection of T cell receptor beta chains follows, all from one sample in a study of human T cells and chemical hapten exposure. One entry per CDR3 protein results from TCRdb running MiXCR on the RACE reads. The sample holds around 130,000 distinct CDR3 sequences, about 10% seen once. The source material was whole blood, sampled in connection with sensitization to the hapten diphenylcyclopropenone (DPC). Receptors originate from a woman in her forties or fifties with alopecia areata. Some clones in this sample may be carry-over from other donors' samples. The CDR3 runs from the conserved cysteine through the conserved F or W. D genes are given only for firm matches. Some rows have no size entry. The others give once, few or many, or a class for an expanded clone.

d_call j_call clone_size v_call cdr3_nt cdr3_aa
. TRBJ2-5 many TRBV7-8 TGTGCCAGCAGCACCCGACTACCCGGAGGTTCCCAAGAGACCCAGTACTTC CASSTRLPGGSQETQYF
. TRBJ1-2 . TRBV6-1 TGTGCCAGCAGTGACGATCCTGGGGACTATGGCTACACCTTC CASSDDPGDYGYTF
. TRBJ1-6 few TRBV12-3/TRBV12-4 TGTGCCAGCAGTTACCCTCTCACAGGGTATAATTCACCCCTCCACTTT CASSYPLTGYNSPLHF
. TRBJ2-5 few TRBV20-1 TGCAGTACCGGGAGTTGGGGGGAGACCCAGTACTTC CSTGSWGETQYF
. TRBJ2-3 many TRBV5-1 TGCGCCAGCAGCGTAGGTTCTAGCACAGATACGCAGTATTTT CASSVGSSTDTQYF
. TRBJ1-5 few TRBV30 TGTGCCTGGAGTTCTACTGGGCGGCAAAACCATCAGCCCCAGCATTTT CAWSSTGRQNHQPQHF
TRBD1 TRBJ1-5 many TRBV28 TGTGCCAGCAGTTTGGGACAGGGCACTCAGCCCCAGCATTTT CASSLGQGTQPQHF
. TRBJ2-2 many TRBV11-3 TGTGCCAGCAGCTTAGGCCATTCGAACACCGGGGAGCTGTTTTTT CASSLGHSNTGELFF
. TRBJ2-5 many TRBV6-5 TGTGCCAGCAGTTACTCTCTGGGCCAAGAGACCCAGTACTTC CASSYSLGQETQYF
. TRBJ2-3 . TRBV7-2 TGTGCCAGCAGCTTAGCAGCGGTGCGCACAGATACGCAGTATTTT CASSLAAVRTDTQYF
. TRBJ2-2 few TRBV7-2 TGTGCCAGCAGCCCTGGACAACCAAGGGAGCTGTTTTTT CASSPGQPRELFF
. TRBJ2-6 many TRBV10-3 TGTGCCATCAGGCGACAGGACTCTGGGGCCAACGTCCTGACTTTC CAIRRQDSGANVLTF
. TRBJ1-4 . TRBV2 TGTGCCAGCAGGAGGGGACGGAGTGCAACTAATGAAAAACTGTTTTTT CASRRGRSATNEKLFF
. TRBJ2-1 many TRBV7-3 TGTGCCAGCAGCTTAAACAGGGGAGGAGGTGAGCAGTTCTTC CASSLNRGGGEQFF
. TRBJ2-1 many TRBV29-1 TGCAGCGTCCTTCCGATTCTCCCGTACAATGAGCAGTTCTTC CSVLPILPYNEQFF
TRBD1 TRBJ2-7 few TRBV10-3 TGTGCCATCAGTGCCCCTAAAGGGGGCCTCTTGGACGAGCAGTACTTC CAISAPKGGLLDEQYF
. TRBJ2-5 many TRBV6-5 TGTGCCAGCAGCCCCCGGACCACTGCAGAGACCCAGTACTTC CASSPRTTAETQYF
. TRBJ1-1 few TRBV27 TGTGCCAGCAGTTTAAACCCCAAAACTGAAGCTTTCTTT CASSLNPKTEAFF
TRBD2 TRBJ2-7 few TRBV18 TGTGCCAGCTGCCCGGGGGGGGCTGAGCAGTACTTC CASCPGGAEQYF
. TRBJ2-2 many TRBV4-2 TGTGCCAGCAGCCAAGATGGCCTCGACACCGGGGAGCTGTTTTTT CASSQDGLDTGELFF
. TRBJ1-6 . TRBV7-2 TGTGCCAGCAGCGCAGACCAGGGAACGAATTCACCCCTCCACTTT CASSADQGTNSPLHF
TRBD2 TRBJ2-2 . TRBV27 TGTGCCAGCAGGAACATAGCGGGAGGCACCGGGGAGCTGTTTTTT CASRNIAGGTGELFF
. TRBJ1-1 . TRBV6-2/TRBV6-3 TGTGCCAGCAGTTACGGGGATTTGAACACTGAAGCTTTCTTT CASSYGDLNTEAFF
. TRBJ1-3 . TRBV9 TGTGCCAGCAGCGTAGGGCCGGGGCTGGGGGTTTCCAGCTCTGGAAACACCATATATTTT CASSVGPGLGVSSSGNTIYF
. TRBJ2-7 . TRBV30 TGTGCCTGGGACAGGGAGGCGATCGAGCAGTACTTC CAWDREAIEQYF
TRBD1 TRBJ2-7 few TRBV20-1 TGCAGTGCCCCGGGACAGGACTCCTACGAGCAGTACTTC CSAPGQDSYEQYF
TRBD1 TRBJ1-1 . TRBV12-5 TGTGCTAGTGGTTTGGTACCGACAGGGCGGTCCACTGAAGCTTTCTTT CASGLVPTGRSTEAFF
TRBD1 TRBJ2-7 many TRBV6-5 TGTGCCAGCAGGACAGGGGTAGAGCAGTACTTC CASRTGVEQYF
. TRBJ2-5 few TRBV29-1 TGCAGCGTTGAAAGAGAGATAGGACTAAGGAGTGGGACCCAGTACTTC CSVEREIGLRSGTQYF
TRBD2 TRBJ2-3 few TRBV20-1 TGCAGTGCCCATGACAGGACTAGCGGGAGTGATACGCAGTATTTT CSAHDRTSGSDTQYF
TRBD2 TRBJ2-1 many TRBV24-1 TGTGCCACCAGTGGATCAGCGGGAGGGCCTCGGGTCCACAATGAGCAGTTCTTC CATSGSAGGPRVHNEQFF
TRBD1 TRBJ1-4 . TRBV29-1 TGCAGCGTGGGACAGGGGGCAGAAAAACTGTTTTTT CSVGQGAEKLFF
TRBD1 TRBJ1-2 few TRBV29-1 TGCAGCGTTCACAGGGGGCGAGGCTACACCTTC CSVHRGRGYTF
. TRBJ2-3 many TRBV10-3 TGTGCCATCAGTGGACGCAGGGACGATACGCAGTATTTT CAISGRRDDTQYF
. TRBJ1-5 . TRBV6-6 TGTGCCAGCTCCGACGACTCCACGGGGAATCAGCCCCAGCATTTT CASSDDSTGNQPQHF
TRBD1 TRBJ2-5 many TRBV28 TGTGCCAGCAGCCAGGGGGTCTTGGAGACCCAGTACTTC CASSQGVLETQYF
. TRBJ1-1 . TRBV18 TGTGCCAGCTCATCGGCTACAGGGCCGAACACTGAAGCTTTCTTT CASSSATGPNTEAFF